These 7 T cell receptor beta chains were sequenced from one sample in a study of CD8+ T cells in alopecia areata. The treatment here: oral pan-JAK inhibitor, 5-10 mg twice daily. Following extraction, RNA underwent reverse transcription to cDNA, which served as the sequencing template. Repertoires were generated with immunoSEQ multiplex PCR, while TCRdb's copy carries only in-frame clones and drops some. This sample has approximately 210,000 clones, with 55% to 70% found just once. The sequencing used CD4+ T cells sorted from blood, collected at week 4, from a patient treated with tofacitinib. These receptor sequences come from a human donor with alopecia areata.

The table lists this clone with a count of one. The sample carries other DNA sequences with the same CDR3. The chain recombines TRBV29-1 with TRBJ2-7; 11 bases are a match to TRBD1. V dropped 7 bases and J dropped 4; count of bases not matched to a gene: 6. Looked up from germline, CDR1 is SQVTM and CDR2 is ANQGSEA. The CDR3 covers 13 residues. The CDR3 DNA reads as TGCAGCGCCCGGACAGGGGGCAGATACGAGCAGTACTTC. Translation: CSARTGGRYEQYF.

The V and J genes are TRBV9 and TRBJ2-3; 7 nucleotides agree with TRBD1. CDR1 is SGDLS, CDR2 YYNGEE, per germline. V lost 3 bases and J lost 7; bases outside the gene matches: 11. CDR3 length: 15 residues. CDR3 DNA sequence: TGTGCCAGCAGCGGGATCGGGACAGCTAGTAATACGCAGTATTTT. Translation: CASSGIGTASNTQYF.

The rearrangement uses TRBV27 and TRBJ1-1; 9 nucleotides agree with TRBD1. Germline V gene sequence: CDR1 MNHEY, CDR2 SMNVEV (reference sequence). The CDR3 has 15 amino acids. J was trimmed by 3 bases and V by 6 bases; bases with no gene match: 8. Here the CDR3 reads CASSWDRASDTEAFF. The CDR3 nucleotides read TGTGCCAGCAGCTGGGACAGGGCGTCCGACACTGAAGCTTTCTTT.

The V gene is TRBV5-6, the J gene TRBJ2-3; D gene ambiguous. From germline, CDR1 is SGHDT and CDR2 YYEEEE. V lost 4 bases, J lost 2 bases, and 11 bases lay in between. The CDR3 runs to 14 residues. CDR3 nucleotides: TGTGCCAGCAGCCTAGAGTGGGACACAGATACGCAGTATTTT. As protein: CASSLEWDTDTQYF. The whole variable domain, filled in from reference TRBV5-6 and TRBJ2-3, reads DAGVTQSPTHLIKTRGQQVTLRCSPKSGHDTVSWYQQALGQGPQFIFQYYEEEERQRGNFPDRFSGHQFPNYSSELNVNALLLGDSALYLCASSLEWDTDTQYFGPGTRLTVL.

This clone has only a few counts. This chain connects TRBV6-5 to TRBJ2-7; D not certain. CDR1 MNHEY and CDR2 SVGAGI come from the germline V gene. V was clipped by 6 bases and J by 0 bases, with 12 bases between them. The CDR3 is 14 residues long. As DNA, the CDR3 is TGTGCCAGCAGCACAGACCCCAGCTCCTACGAGCAGTACTTC. Its translation is CASSTDPSSYEQYF.

The rearrangement links TRBV7-2 to TRBJ2-5, with TRBD2 as a possible D gene (6 bases). CDR1 is SGHTA and CDR2 is FQGNSA in the germline V gene. The length of the CDR3 is 16 residues. V was clipped by 5 bases and J by 2 bases, with 18 bases between them. CDR3 DNA: TGTGCCAGCAGCCGCGTTCTGGGGGGTCCTCAAGAGACCCAGTACTTC. Amino acids: CASSRVLGGPQETQYF.

The chain combines TRBV7-9 with TRBJ2-2, with TRBD1 matching over 9 bases. CDR3 length: 16 amino acids. Germline lookup yields CDR1 SEHNR and CDR2 FQNEAQ (reference sequence). V lost 10 bases and J lost 2; bases outside the gene matches: 11. The CDR3 DNA follows: TGTGCCACCCCGACCGGGACAGGGAGTAACACCGGGGAGCTGTTTTTT. As protein: CATPTGTGSNTGELFF.